The 30 T cell receptor beta chains below come from one sample, sequenced in a study of cytomegalovirus exposure and HLA in healthy donors. The PCR had 60 Vbeta and 13 Jbeta primers. Repertoires were generated with immunoSEQ multiplex PCR, while TCRdb's copy carries only in-frame clones and drops some. The sample has some 200,000 clones, approximately 85% seen once. What was sequenced was PBMCs. Source of these receptors: a girl between 5 and 17 years old in good health and CMV-seropositive.

The rearrangement joins TRBV11-2 to TRBJ2-1; the match to TRBD2 covers 8 bases. The CDR3 contains 15 residues. With V trimmed by 5 bases and J by 5 bases, 8 bases remained unmatched. CDR1 and CDR2 from the germline V gene are SGHAT and FQNNGV. The CDR3, as DNA: TGTGCCAGCAGCCAGACGGGGGGGGCCAACAATGAGCAGTTCTTC. Translating it yields CASSQTGGANNEQFF.

This chain links TRBV5-1 with TRBJ2-7; no clear D gene. Trimming pared 4 bases from V and 4 bases from J, leaving 18 bases between. The CDR3 contains 15 residues. Germline loops: CDR1 SGHRS, CDR2 YFSETQ. The CDR3 protein is CASSAGVAKEYEQYF. In DNA form, the CDR3 reads TGCGCCAGCAGCGCCGGTGTAGCAAAAGAGTACGAGCAGTACTTC.

The chain carries TRBV15 and TRBJ2-4; 7 bases line up with TRBD1. The CDR3 consists of 13 residues. Losses at the gene ends were 2 bases for V and 14 bases for J; bases not matched to a gene: 9. Germline assignment: CDR1 LNHNV and CDR2 YYDKDF (reference sequence). This CDR3 is CATSRPRDSREYF. The CDR3 DNA reads as TGTGCCACCAGCAGACCCCGGGACAGTAGGGAGTACTTC.

The CDR3: CASSWTGEEKLFF. In DNA, the CDR3 is TGTGCCAGCAGTTGGACAGGAGAGGAAAAACTGTTTTTT. The chain has TRBV2 and TRBJ1-4, with 7 bases fitting TRBD1. This CDR3 comprises 13 residues. Germline trimming cut 5 bases from V and 8 bases from J; bases unmatched to any gene: 5. Germline lookup yields CDR1 SNHLY and CDR2 FYNNEI.

The genes are TRBV4-3 and TRBJ1-6, with D perhaps TRBD1 (6 bases). The ends were cut back, 0 bases at V and 7 bases at J, with 16 bases in the middle. The CDR3 consists of 17 residues. From germline, CDR1 is LGHNA and CDR2 YSLEER. The CDR3 is CASSQEAQGRTNSPLHF. The CDR3 bases are TGCGCCAGCAGCCAAGAGGCCCAGGGGCGCACAAATTCACCCCTCCACTTT.

This chain connects TRBV2 to TRBJ1-5; 7 bases are shared with TRBD1. The CDR3 is made up of 14 amino acids. V gave up 3 bases and J gave up 6 bases; unmatched junction bases: 5. Germline loops: CDR1 SNHLY, CDR2 FYNNEI. The CDR3: CASSDRDSAQPQHF. CDR3 nucleotides: TGTGCCAGCAGTGACCGGGACAGCGCTCAGCCCCAGCATTTT. The variable domain in full, completed from reference TRBV2 and TRBJ1-5, reads EPEVTQTPSHQVTQMGQEVILRCVPISNHLYFYWYRQILGQKVEFLVSFYNNEISEKSEIFDDQFSVERPDGSNFTLKIRSTKLEDSAMYFCASSDRDSAQPQHFGDGTRLSIL.

This chain joins TRBV7-8 and TRBJ2-7; 8 positions match TRBD2. V lost 1 base, J lost 4 bases, and 9 bases stayed unmatched. The CDR3 has 16 amino acids. Germline values: CDR1 SGHVS, CDR2 FQNEAQ. CDR3 residues: CASSLGVPGGWYEQYF. The CDR3 region has the DNA TGTGCCAGCAGCTTAGGGGTCCCGGGGGGGTGGTACGAGCAGTACTTC.

The chain joins TRBV9 to TRBJ1-3; 8 positions match TRBD1. Germline assignment: CDR1 SGDLS and CDR2 YYNGEE. With V trimmed by 2 bases and J by 7 bases, 2 bases remained unmatched. This CDR3 has 13 amino acids. The CDR3 DNA sequence: TGTGCCAGCAGCGTGACAGGGGAGAACACCATATATTTT. The encoded protein is CASSVTGENTIYF.

The V and J genes are TRBV5-1 and TRBJ1-4; 10 bases are a match to TRBD1. V shed 4 bases and J 7 bases; nucleotides not matched to a gene: 7. Germline values: CDR1 SGHRS, CDR2 YFSETQ. This CDR3 spans 15 amino acids. As DNA, the CDR3 is TGCGCCAGCAGCACCGGACAGGGGGACCTTGAAAAACTGTTTTTT. Translated, it gives CASSTGQGDLEKLFF.

In this sample, this clone turned up once. The V gene is TRBV9, the J gene TRBJ2-1, with TRBD2 as a possible D gene (7 bases). The CDR3 length is 15 residues. Germline CDR1 SGDLS, CDR2 YYNGEE. Between the trimmed V and J ends, which lost 0 bases and 9 bases, there was a span of 16 bases. CDR3 protein: CASSVGGGYGTEQFF. The CDR3 nucleotides read TGTGCCAGCAGCGTAGGGGGGGGCTATGGCACTGAGCAGTTCTTC.

The chain employs TRBV6-5 and TRBJ1-3, with D hard to call. The CDR3 contains 15 residues. With 0 bases removed from V and 4 bases from J, the gap between germline ends came to 10 bases. Germline V lookup: CDR1 MNHEY, CDR2 SVGAGI. The CDR3, as DNA: TGTGCCAGCAGTTACTCGATACACCTCGGAAACACCATATATTTT. The encoded protein is CASSYSIHLGNTIYF.

This clone has only one observation. This rearrangement joins TRBV15 to TRBJ1-1; D ambiguous. Germline V gene lookup returns CDR1 LNHNV and CDR2 YYDKDF (reference sequence). The V end was cut by 1 base, the J end by 1 base, with 4 bases between. The CDR3 length is 13 residues. The CDR3 reads CATSRAPNTEAFF. Here the CDR3 DNA reads TGTGCCACCAGCAGAGCTCCGAACACTGAAGCTTTCTTT.

The chain uses TRBV6-5 and TRBJ2-5; 8 bases line up with TRBD2. The germline V gene encodes CDR1 MNHEY and CDR2 SVGAGI. J gave up 7 bases and V 6 bases, and 7 bases lay outside the gene matches. The CDR3 length is 13 residues. CDR3 loop: CASRNERERTQYF. For the CDR3, the DNA is TGTGCCAGCAGGAATGAGCGGGAGCGGACCCAGTACTTC.

This chain uses TRBV4-3 with TRBJ2-5; perhaps TRBD1 as D (6 bases). Germline lookup yields CDR1 LGHNA and CDR2 YSLEER. CDR3 length: 13 amino acids. Trimming cost V 4 bases and J 2 bases, with 8 bases left between them. In DNA form, the CDR3 reads TGCGCCAGCAGCCGAAGGGGGCAAGAGACCCAGTACTTC. It codes for CASSRRGQETQYF.

This chain uses TRBV11-2 with TRBJ2-3; maybe TRBD2 (6 bases). Germline lookup yields CDR1 SGHAT and CDR2 FQNNGV. The CDR3 totals 16 residues. V gave up 4 bases and J gave up 5 bases, with 19 bases separating them. The CDR3 region is CASSSGAGTYGDTQYF. For the CDR3, the DNA is TGTGCCAGCAGCTCTGGGGCGGGGACCTATGGAGATACGCAGTATTTT. The full variable domain, completed using reference TRBV11-2 and TRBJ2-3, is EAGVAQSPRYKIIEKRQSVAFWCNPISGHATLYWYQQILGQGPKLLIQFQNNGVVDDSQLPKDRFSAERLKGVDSTLKIQPAKLEDSAVYLCASSSGAGTYGDTQYFGPGTRLTVL.

Only a few counts were recorded for this clone. The chain uses TRBV11-2 and TRBJ2-3; no clear D gene. Per the germline V gene, CDR1 is SGHAT and CDR2 is FQNNGV. Trimming pared 5 bases from V and 0 bases from J, leaving 12 bases between. There are 15 residues in the CDR3. The CDR3 region is CASSHRVPSTDTQYF. The CDR3, as DNA: TGTGCCAGCAGCCACAGAGTTCCTAGCACAGATACGCAGTATTTT.

For the CDR3, the DNA is TGTGCCAGCAGCGTAGGAACAGGGTTCCTCAATCAGCCCCAGCATTTT. It is translated as CASSVGTGFLNQPQHF. V and J are TRBV7-2 and TRBJ1-5, with a weak D call TRBD1 (6 bases). This CDR3 spans 16 amino acids. The V end lost 5 bases, the J end lost 3 bases, and 17 bases lay between the germline ends. Looked up from germline, CDR1 is SGHTA and CDR2 is FQGNSA.

This clone was seen just once. The chain recombines TRBV19 with TRBJ2-3; 7 bases match TRBD2. The CDR3 spans 17 residues. The germline V gene has CDR1 LNHDA and CDR2 SQIVND (reference sequence). V lost 5 bases and J lost 0; bases outside the gene matches: 11. The CDR3 protein is CASSPSAGDLSTDTQYF. The CDR3 DNA follows: TGTGCCAGTAGTCCCTCCGCGGGGGACCTAAGCACAGATACGCAGTATTTT.

This clone has only one observation. The chain carries TRBV15 and TRBJ1-6, with D unclear. Germline V gene data show CDR1 as LNHNV and CDR2 as YYDKDF (reference sequence). Trimming removed 0 bases from V and 6 bases from J, with 15 bases in between. CDR3 length: 17 amino acids. The DNA for the CDR3 is TGTGCCACCAGCAGAGATGGAGTAGTCCCATCTAATTCACCCCTCCACTTT. Residues: CATSRDGVVPSNSPLHF.

This sequence joins TRBV4-3 and TRBJ2-5; 11 bases map to TRBD1. Trimming at V came to 1 base and at J to 9 bases, leaving 19 bases not matched to a gene. This CDR3 comprises 19 residues. Germline lookup yields CDR1 LGHNA and CDR2 YSLEER. The CDR3, as DNA: TGCGCCAGCAGCCAAGTCCCTGGACAGGGGGCCACTGTGAGGTTCCCCCAGTACTTC. As protein: CASSQVPGQGATVRFPQYF.

This chain joins TRBV5-1 and TRBJ2-7; 9 bases are shared with TRBD2. Germline CDR1 is SGHRS and CDR2 is YFSETQ. The CDR3 is 14 amino acids. Unmatched junction bases numbered 7, after V lost 4 bases and J lost 5 bases. The CDR3 sequence: CASSLGTSTHEQYF. CDR3 DNA: TGCGCCAGCAGCCTAGGGACTAGCACTCACGAGCAGTACTTC.

The chain couples TRBV4-2 to TRBJ1-1; D is undetermined. Trimming cost V 1 base and J 4 bases, with 13 bases left between them. The CDR3 loop spans 15 amino acids. Germline lookup yields CDR1 LGHNA and CDR2 YNFKEQ. The CDR3 sequence: CASSQVLAEPTEAFF. In nucleotides, the CDR3 is TGTGCCAGCAGCCAAGTCCTGGCAGAACCCACTGAAGCTTTCTTT.

The rearrangement uses TRBV7-2 and TRBJ1-2, with D unresolved. The CDR3 totals 13 residues. Trimming took off 5 bases at V and 9 bases at J, with 16 bases between the two ends. Looked up from germline, CDR1 is SGHTA and CDR2 is FQGNSA. The CDR3 nucleotides read TGTGCCAGCAGCCCCGGGGAGGCCTCCCGCTACACCTTC. Translating gives CASSPGEASRYTF.

V and J are TRBV9 and TRBJ1-4, with 7 bases identical to TRBD1. V lost 3 bases, J lost 7 bases, and 6 bases stayed unmatched. The CDR3 has 14 residues. The germline CDR1 and CDR2 sequences are SGDLS and YYNGEE. CDR3 sequence (DNA): TGTGCCAGCAGCGAAGGGGGCGCATCTGAAAAACTGTTTTTT. It is translated as CASSEGGASEKLFF.

V and J are TRBV20-1 and TRBJ2-3; 8 bases are shared with TRBD1. This CDR3 contains 11 residues. Trimming removed 5 bases from V and 10 bases from J; junction bases left unmatched: 5. Germline V gives CDR1 DFQATT, CDR2 SNEGSKA (reference sequence). The CDR3 nucleotides are TGCAGTGCTTCGACAGGGGTCGCGCAGTATTTT. Protein sequence: CSASTGVAQYF.

This clone was seen just once. The chain has TRBV10-2 and TRBJ1-4; weak D call: TRBD1 (5 bases). The CDR3 loop spans 14 amino acids. Germline-derived CDR1 and CDR2 are WSHSY and SAAADI. The V end was cut by 7 bases, the J end by 6 bases, with 15 bases between. CDR3 protein: CASKHAAGDEKLFF. Written as DNA, the CDR3 is TGCGCCAGCAAACACGCAGCGGGGGATGAAAAACTGTTTTTT.

The V gene is TRBV5-4, the J gene TRBJ1-2; TRBD1 might be the D (6 bases). This CDR3 has 16 amino acids. Trimming pared 0 bases from V and 8 bases from J, leaving 20 bases between. CDR1 is SGHNT and CDR2 is YYREEE in the germline V gene (reference sequence). The CDR3: CASSLAVGGGAGGYTF. The CDR3 coding sequence is TGTGCCAGCAGCTTGGCCGTGGGAGGGGGGGCTGGCGGCTACACCTTC. The entire variable domain, with the rest obtained from reference TRBV5-4 and TRBJ1-2, is as follows: ETGVTQSPTHLIKTRGQQVTLRCSSQSGHNTVSWYQQALGQGPQFIFQYYREEENGRGNFPPRFSGLQFPNYSSELNVNALELDDSALYLCASSLAVGGGAGGYTFGSGTRLTVV.

V and J are TRBV5-1 and TRBJ2-3; a weak D match, TRBD2 (5 bases). Between the trimmed V and J ends, which lost 5 bases and 5 bases, there was a span of 15 bases. CDR1 is SGHRS, CDR2 YFSETQ, per germline. The CDR3 sequence is 14 residues long. The CDR3 here is CASSKSTGVDTQYF. For the CDR3, the DNA is TGCGCCAGCAGTAAGTCGACCGGGGTAGATACGCAGTATTTT.

The chain carries TRBV6-5 and TRBJ1-5; tentative D call: TRBD1 (6 bases). Trimming stripped 5 bases from V and 4 bases from J, with 9 bases between. Per germline, CDR1 MNHEY and CDR2 SVGAGI. The length of the CDR3 is 13 residues. This CDR3 is CASSAQGNQPQHF. CDR3 DNA: TGTGCCAGCAGTGCACAGGGAAATCAGCCCCAGCATTTT.

The chain carries TRBV10-2 and TRBJ2-7, with 9 positions matching TRBD2. The J segment lost 6 bases and the V segment lost 4 bases, leaving 7 bases of the junction unmatched. The CDR3 runs 14 residues. Germline CDR1 WSHSY, CDR2 SAAADI. The CDR3 region has the DNA TGCGCCAGCAGTGGTGGCGGGGGGGCGGTCGAGCAGTACTTC. This gives the protein CASSGGGGAVEQYF.